This entry lists 25 T cell receptor beta chains sequenced from one sample in a study of T cells in Graves' hyperthyroidism and ophthalmopathy. It was RNA transcripts that yielded the amplified TCR beta CDR3 regions. TCR CDR3 underwent first-round RT-PCR with the HTBI primer set. One entry per CDR3 protein results from TCRdb running MiXCR on the multiplex PCR reads. The repertoire consists of about 640,000 distinct CDR3 sequences, with 20% to 25% occurring once and the leading ten covering around a third. Sequencing used blood. The receptors shown here come from a man younger than 45 with Graves' ophthalmopathy.

This clonotype has a count of ten or more. This chain joins TRBV20-1 and TRBJ1-5; D gene ambiguous. In germline, CDR1 is DFQATT, CDR2 SNEGSKA (reference sequence). This CDR3 contains 17 residues. V shed 0 bases and J shed 2 bases, with 17 bases lying between them. CDR3 nucleotides: TGCAGTGCTAGAGATCGGATGGTCGCCGGGGGCAATCAGCCCCAGCATTTT. Protein product: CSARDRMVAGGNQPQHF.

The V gene is TRBV4-1, the J gene TRBJ1-6; D not resolved. CDR1 is MGHRA, CDR2 YSYEKL, per germline. This CDR3 is built from 14 residues. With 4 bases removed from V and 4 bases from J, the gap between germline ends came to 8 bases. CDR3 sequence reads: CASSRGDYNSPLHF. CDR3 nucleotide sequence: TGCGCCAGCAGCCGAGGAGATTATAATTCACCCCTCCACTTT.

This clonotype was recorded many times. J is TRBJ2-1 and V is TRBV27, with 14 bases aligning to TRBD2. The CDR3 covers 17 residues. Germline CDR1 and CDR2: MNHEY and SMNVEV (reference sequence). With V trimmed by 5 bases and J by 7 bases, 10 bases remained unmatched. The CDR3 spells CASSPTSGLAGGNEQFF. In DNA form, the CDR3 reads TGTGCCAGCAGTCCGACCAGTGGACTAGCGGGAGGTAATGAGCAGTTCTTC.

This chain connects TRBV7-8 to TRBJ2-1; 8 nucleotides match TRBD2. Germline V gene lookup returns CDR1 SGHVS and CDR2 FQNEAQ. Trimming at V came to 0 bases and at J to 10 bases, leaving 11 bases not matched to a gene. CDR3 length: 16 residues. CDR3 amino acids: CASSLAAAGVLGEQFF. Here the CDR3 DNA reads TGTGCCAGCAGCTTAGCGGCAGCGGGAGTACTTGGGGAGCAGTTCTTC. Variable domain in full (rest from reference TRBV7-8 and TRBJ2-1): GAGVSQSPRYKVAKRGQDVALRCDPISGHVSLFWYQQALGQGPEFLTYFQNEAQLDKSGLPSDRFFAERPEGSVSTLKIQRTQQEDSAVYLCASSLAAAGVLGEQFFGPGTRLTVL.

This clonotype turned up a few times. The gene calls are TRBV7-8 and TRBJ2-1; D unresolved. Germline lookup yields CDR1 SGHVS and CDR2 FQNEAQ. The CDR3 totals 16 residues. Trimming took off 0 bases at V and 0 bases at J, with 9 bases between the two ends. The CDR3 is CASSLARRSSYNEQFF. DNA of the CDR3: TGTGCCAGCAGCTTAGCGCGACGGAGCTCCTACAATGAGCAGTTCTTC.

This clonotype has a handful of counts. The chain combines TRBV5-6 with TRBJ2-7; 7 nucleotides agree with TRBD2. Looked up from germline, CDR1 is SGHDT and CDR2 is YYEEEE. The CDR3 runs 13 residues. V shed 3 bases, J shed 2 bases, and the junction held 2 bases outside the gene matches. Written as DNA, the CDR3 is TGTGCCAGCAGCTACGGGACTACCTACGAGCAGTACTTC. This encodes CASSYGTTYEQYF. Variable domain in full (rest from reference TRBV5-6 and TRBJ2-7): DAGVTQSPTHLIKTRGQQVTLRCSPKSGHDTVSWYQQALGQGPQFIFQYYEEEERQRGNFPDRFSGHQFPNYSSELNVNALLLGDSALYLCASSYGTTYEQYFGPGTRLTVT.

This clonotype occurred a few times. The chain has TRBV19 and TRBJ2-1, with 10 bases matching TRBD2. The CDR3 spans 16 residues. V shed 7 bases and J 2 bases; nucleotides not matched to a gene: 8. CDR1 and CDR2 from the germline V gene are LNHDA and SQIVND (reference sequence). The CDR3 here is CASTPSGSLAYNEQFF. In DNA form, the CDR3 reads TGTGCCAGTACCCCTAGCGGGAGTCTCGCCTACAATGAGCAGTTCTTC.

This clonotype was seen repeatedly, ten times or more. V gene TRBV7-3 combines with J gene TRBJ1-1; 8 bases align to TRBD1. Germline CDR1 and CDR2: SGHTA and FQGTGA. Losses at the gene ends were 5 bases for V and 7 bases for J; bases not matched to a gene: 6. There are 13 residues in the CDR3. Here the CDR3 reads CASSPGTGVEAFF. In DNA form, the CDR3 reads TGTGCCAGCAGCCCAGGGACAGGTGTTGAAGCTTTCTTT. Complete variable domain (other parts from reference TRBV7-3 and TRBJ1-1): GAGVSQTPSNKVTEKGKYVELRCDPISGHTALYWYRQSLGQGPEFLIYFQGTGAADDSGLPNDRFFAVRPEGSVSTLKIQRTERGDSAVYLCASSPGTGVEAFFGQGTRLTVV.

The rearrangement links TRBV19 to TRBJ1-1; D is uncertain. The V and J ends lost 2 bases and 6 bases respectively, with 10 bases between them. Per the germline V gene, CDR1 is LNHDA and CDR2 is SQIVND (reference sequence). CDR3 length equals 13 residues. The CDR3, as DNA: TGTGCCAGTAGTATATCAGTATCCTCTGAAGCTTTCTTT. Translated: CASSISVSSEAFF.

This clonotype has a count of ten or more. The V and J genes are TRBV7-8 and TRBJ2-7; 7 bases are shared with TRBD2. The CDR3 length is 14 residues. Germline CDR1 SGHVS, CDR2 FQNEAQ. The V and J ends lost 5 bases and 3 bases, in that order; junction bases with no gene match: 7. The CDR3 DNA reads as TGTGCCAGCAGCCCGGGACTAAGTAACTACGAGCAGTACTTC. Protein sequence: CASSPGLSNYEQYF.

Only a few counts were recorded for this clonotype. The gene calls are TRBV7-6 and TRBJ2-7; 9 nucleotides align to TRBD2. There are 15 residues in the CDR3. The ends lost 4 bases at V and 6 bases at J; junction bases unmatched: 10. The germline V gene encodes CDR1 SGHVS and CDR2 FNYEAQ. The CDR3 sequence: CASSSSGREGLEQYF. CDR3 sequence (DNA): TGTGCCAGCAGCTCTTCGGGGCGGGAGGGCCTCGAGCAGTACTTC.

The chain combines TRBV4-3 with TRBJ1-1; D uncertain. V shed 4 bases and J shed 2 bases, with 11 bases lying between them. Germline V lookup: CDR1 LGHNA, CDR2 YSLEER. CDR3 length: 14 amino acids. The CDR3 sequence: CASSPGSVNTEAFF. CDR3 in DNA: TGCGCCAGCAGCCCCGGCTCCGTTAACACTGAAGCTTTCTTT.

This clonotype was detected a few times. The V and J genes are TRBV24-1 and TRBJ2-2; no definite D call. Looked up from germline, CDR1 is KGHDR and CDR2 is SFDVKD. The CDR3 contains 15 residues. V was cut by 3 bases and J by 7 bases, with 14 bases left in between. CDR3 bases: TGTGCCACCAGTGATGTGGGAATTGCAGTCGGGGAGCTGTTTTTT. It specifies CATSDVGIAVGELFF.

This clonotype was picked up a small number of times. V gene TRBV5-5 combines with J gene TRBJ2-7; D gene uncertain. Germline V gene lookup returns CDR1 SGHKS and CDR2 YYEKEE (reference sequence). The CDR3 is 13 amino acids. Trimming removed 3 bases from V and 5 bases from J, with 12 bases in between. The CDR3 spells CASSYGRVNEQYF. The CDR3 nucleotides are TGTGCCAGCAGCTATGGCAGAGTGAACGAGCAGTACTTC. Full variable domain (remainder filled in from reference TRBV5-5 and TRBJ2-7): DAGVTQSPTHLIKTRGQQVTLRCSPISGHKSVSWYQQVLGQGPQFIFQYYEKEERGRGNFPDRFSARQFPNYSSELNVNALLLGDSALYLCASSYGRVNEQYFGPGTRLTVT.

This clonotype has a count of ten or more. The chain employs TRBV11-2 and TRBJ2-1; 12 bases match TRBD1. The trim removed 4 bases at V and 6 bases at J, leaving 4 bases unmatched. The CDR3 loop spans 15 amino acids. The germline V gene has CDR1 SGHAT and CDR2 FQNNGV. This CDR3 reads CASSSGTGGFNEQFF. CDR3 sequence (DNA): TGTGCCAGCAGCTCGGGGACAGGGGGCTTCAATGAGCAGTTCTTC.

The chain employs TRBV20-1 and TRBJ2-1; D is undetermined. This CDR3 spans 16 amino acids. V was trimmed by 5 bases and J by 3 bases, leaving 20 bases between them. CDR1 and CDR2 from the germline V gene are DFQATT and SNEGSKA (reference sequence). The CDR3 DNA sequence: TGCAGTGCTCCCCCGGAAGCGAGAGAAGACTACAATGAGCAGTTCTTC. Its protein is CSAPPEAREDYNEQFF.

This clonotype was counted a few times. The genes are TRBV29-1 and TRBJ2-1; D might be TRBD1 (6 bases). CDR1 and CDR2 from the germline V gene are SQVTM and ANQGSEA. V was trimmed by 6 bases and J by 5 bases, leaving 11 bases between them. The CDR3 is 12 amino acids. CDR3 amino acids: CSVGQTNNEQFF. CDR3 nucleotide sequence: TGCAGCGTAGGACAGACAAACAATGAGCAGTTCTTC.

This clonotype was detected a few times. The chain carries TRBV11-2 and TRBJ2-7; no reliable D call. The CDR3 is made up of 14 amino acids. Per germline, CDR1 SGHAT and CDR2 FQNNGV. V lost 3 bases, J lost 3 bases, and 12 bases lay in between. DNA of the CDR3: TGTGCCAGCAGCTTTGATGAGACTTTCTACGAGCAGTACTTC. This translates into CASSFDETFYEQYF.

In this sample, this clonotype turned up a few times. The rearrangement uses TRBV4-1 and TRBJ2-7; tentative D call: TRBD2 (6 bases). The V gene lost 0 bases and the J gene lost 3 bases, with 12 bases spanning the gap. Germline V lookup: CDR1 MGHRA, CDR2 YSYEKL. The CDR3 has 15 amino acids. CDR3 residues: CASSQDGGTDYEQYF. Here the CDR3 DNA reads TGCGCCAGCAGCCAAGACGGTGGGACTGACTACGAGCAGTACTTC.

This chain connects TRBV12-3 or TRBV12-4 to TRBJ2-2; D may be TRBD2 (6 bases). Trimming shortened V by 4 bases and J by 4 bases, and 7 bases separated the two germline ends. The CDR3 sequence is 13 residues long. Here the CDR3 reads CASSWRGTGELFF. CDR3 DNA sequence: TGTGCCAGCAGTTGGAGGGGCACCGGGGAGCTGTTTTTT.

The chain employs TRBV30 and TRBJ1-2; D gene unclear. Germline CDR1 GTSNPN, CDR2 SVGIG (reference sequence). CDR3 length: 12 residues. V dropped 0 bases and J dropped 8 bases, with 10 bases sitting between them. The CDR3 loop is CAWSVVSGGYTF. CDR3 nucleotide sequence: TGTGCCTGGAGTGTTGTGTCCGGAGGCTACACCTTC.

The chain has TRBV28 and TRBJ2-3; D is perhaps TRBD1 or TRBD2 (7 bases each). Trimming removed 3 bases at V and 4 bases at J, with 14 bases between. Looked up from germline, CDR1 is MDHEN and CDR2 is SYDVKM. The CDR3 covers 15 residues. For the CDR3, the DNA is TGTGCCAGCAGTTTTAGGGGGCGGGGGCCAGATACGCAGTATTTT. It specifies CASSFRGRGPDTQYF.

The rearrangement uses TRBV11-2 and TRBJ2-1, with D perhaps assigned TRBD1 or TRBD2 (5 bases each). CDR3 size: 13 residues. In germline, CDR1 is SGHAT, CDR2 FQNNGV. Trimming took 1 base from V and 8 from J, leaving 9 bases between them. The CDR3 DNA is TGTGCCAGCAGCTTAGCTGGGACGGATGAGCAGTTCTTC. Its translation is CASSLAGTDEQFF.

Ten or more counts support this clonotype. The J gene is TRBJ2-5, the V gene TRBV20-1, with 7 bases matching TRBD1. The germline CDR1 and CDR2 sequences are DFQATT and SNEGSKA (reference sequence). V lost 5 bases and J lost 1; bases outside the gene matches: 10. This CDR3 contains 15 residues. The DNA of the CDR3 is TGCAGTGCTCGTAGCACCGGGACAGTCCAAGAGACCCAGTACTTC. Amino acid sequence: CSARSTGTVQETQYF.

As concerns this clonotype: A much larger clone lies one base from this, so it may be a read error. J is TRBJ2-7 and V is TRBV7-2; weak D call: TRBD2 (6 bases). V lost 1 base, J lost 3 bases, and 10 bases lay in between. The CDR3 length is 14 residues. Germline CDR1 and CDR2: SGHTA and FQGNSA. CDR3 residues: CASSLVAELYEQYF. DNA of the CDR3: TGTGCCAGCAGCTTAGTAGCGGAACTCTACGAGCAGTACTTC.